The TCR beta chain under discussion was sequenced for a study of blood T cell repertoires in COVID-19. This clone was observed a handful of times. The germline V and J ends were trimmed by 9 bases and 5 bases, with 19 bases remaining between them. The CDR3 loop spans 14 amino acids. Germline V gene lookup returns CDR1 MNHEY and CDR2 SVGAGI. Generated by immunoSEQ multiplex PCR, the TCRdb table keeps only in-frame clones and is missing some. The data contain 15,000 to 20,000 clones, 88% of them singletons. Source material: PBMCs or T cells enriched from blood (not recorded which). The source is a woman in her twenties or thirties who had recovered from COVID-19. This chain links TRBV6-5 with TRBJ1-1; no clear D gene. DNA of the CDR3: TGTGCCAGTGCAACCCGGAGTCCCTTTACTGAAGCTTTCTTT. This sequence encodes CASATRSPFTEAFF.